The present T cell receptor (beta chain) was sequenced within a study of siplizumab effects on memory and regulatory T cells. Libraries were prepared by immunoSEQ multiplex PCR; TCRdb keeps only in-frame clonotypes and omits some of them. This table has about 46,000 clones, approximately 93% appearing once. This clone was seen once. Its matching antigen is unknown. V lost 4 bases, J lost 4 bases, and 13 bases lay in between. The V gene's germline CDR1 is MGHRA and CDR2 YSYEKL. The CDR3 covers 15 residues. Study-wide results and limits: Major contributors to the alloresponse seemed to be naive T cells, which also appeared more diverse than memory cells.

The TCR was taken from a human donor in good health. Sequencing was carried out using CD8+ T cells sorted from blood. This rearrangement joins TRBV4-1 to TRBJ1-4, with D possibly matching TRBD1 (6 bases). For the CDR3, the DNA is TGCGCCAGCAGCCTACCGGGACACCGTAATGAAAAACTGTTTTTT. Residues: CASSLPGHRNEKLFF.